The clone carrying this TCR beta chain was seen a handful of times. This sample was taken from a study of blood T cell repertoires in COVID-19. Study-level background: Donors in the United States, Italy and Spain gave samples during acute or convalescent COVID-19. T cells, B-cell-depleted T cells, or PBMCs provided the cDNA or gDNA that served as material.

J gave up 3 bases and V 6 bases, and 5 bases lay outside the gene matches. This CDR3 is 14 amino acids long. Per the germline V gene, CDR1 is LGHNT and CDR2 is FRNRAP. Clones were read by immunoSEQ multiplex PCR, and TCRdb kept only the in-frame ones, dropping some. The table has 170,000 or so clones, approximately 90% seen once. The TCR sequence derives from a woman in her 70s with COVID-19, enrolled during active disease. This chain connects TRBV12-5 to TRBJ2-7; 10 positions match TRBD1. The sequenced material came from peripheral blood. The CDR3 protein is CASGTGQGDYEQYF. CDR3 coding DNA: TGTGCTAGTGGCACCGGACAGGGGGACTACGAGCAGTACTTC.